This T cell receptor (beta chain) was sequenced during a study of blood T cell repertoires in COVID-19. Study context: Samples came from the United States, Italy and Spain, spanning acute and convalescent COVID-19. T cells, B-cell-depleted T cells, or PBMCs supplied cDNA or gDNA.

Enrollees, roughly 18 to 95 years old, lived in approximately 24 US areas. How the authors handled the data: Nucleated cell number was recorded as an estimate derived from reference gene primer amplification. Generated by immunoSEQ multiplex PCR, the TCRdb table keeps only in-frame clones and is missing some. V, J and clone size reflect that table, while D and trimming were determined from the DNA. There are about 140,000 clones in the sample; roughly four fifths occur only once, and approximately 3.6% lies in the top ten. From germline, CDR1 is LNHDA and CDR2 SQIVND (reference sequence). The CDR3 sequence is 16 residues long. V was pared by 3 bases and J by 5 bases, with 19 bases between.

The source of this sequence is a woman between 45 and 65 years old with acute COVID-19. The genes are TRBV19 and TRBJ2-5, with D tentatively TRBD1 (7 bases). Sequenced sample: PBMCs or T cells enriched from blood (not recorded which). DNA for the CDR3: TGTGCCAGTAGTATCAAGGGGGGACAGATTCTGGAGACCCAGTACTTC. It encodes CASSIKGGQILETQYF. Using reference TRBV19 and TRBJ2-5 for the parts outside the CDR3, the full variable domain is DGGITQSPKYLFRKEGQNVTLSCEQNLNHDAMYWYRQDPGQGLRLIYYSQIVNDFQKGDIAEGYSVSREKKESFPLTVTSAQKNPTAFYLCASSIKGGQILETQYFGPGTRLLVL.